These T cell receptor beta chains were read from a single sample in a study of CD8+CD57+ T cells in acquired aplastic anemia. Using its own MiXCR run on the reads, TCRdb lists one record per CDR3 protein. Of about 180,000 distinct CDR3 sequences in the sample, approximately 49% were seen once. Specimen: sorted CD4+, CD8+, or CD8+CD57+ T cells (not recorded which) from PBMCs. The receptor set was obtained from a human donor in good health. Each CDR3 is given with its conserved first and last residue. The D gene is left open where the match is weak. Size values are once, few and many counts, or a class for expanded clones, and some rows have none.

TRBV10-3	TRBJ2-1	-	TRBD1	CAIGTGLTYNEQFF	TGTGCCATCGGGACAGGCCTGACCTACAATGAGCAGTTCTTC
TRBV5-1	TRBJ2-4	few	TRBD1	CASSFVTGEAKNIQYF	TGCGCCAGCAGCTTCGTGACAGGGGAGGCCAAAAACATTCAGTACTTC
TRBV5-5	TRBJ1-2	-	TRBD1	CASSERQGLGGYTF	TGTGCCAGCAGCGAACGACAGGGGCTAGGGGGCTACACCTTC
TRBV4-1	TRBJ1-5	many	-	CASSQDFGRVNQPQHF	TGCGCCAGCAGCCAAGATTTCGGTAGGGTCAATCAGCCCCAGCATTTT
TRBV12-3/TRBV12-4	TRBJ1-5	many	-	CASSLGQGSSNQPQHF	TGTGCCAGCAGTTTAGGCCAGGGCAGTAGCAATCAGCCCCAGCATTTT
TRBV11-2	TRBJ1-1	many	-	CASSLLGTEAFF	TGTGCCAGCAGCTTGCTGGGAACTGAAGCTTTCTTT
TRBV24-1	TRBJ1-2	-	-	CATSENNYGYTF	TGTGCCACCAGTGAGAATAACTATGGCTACACCTTC
TRBV2	TRBJ2-7	-	-	CASRPGRGLSYEQYF	TGTGCCAGCAGACCCGGGAGGGGGCTATCCTACGAGCAGTACTTC
TRBV29-1	TRBJ2-7	-	TRBD1	CSVMGQGTGEDEQYF	TGCAGCGTCATGGGACAGGGAACCGGCGAGGACGAGCAGTACTTC
TRBV2	TRBJ2-3	many	-	CASRALAITSTDTQYF	TGTGCCAGCAGGGCCCTGGCGATCACTAGCACAGATACGCAGTATTTT
TRBV6-1	TRBJ2-1	few	-	CASTNGGGRGNEQFF	TGTGCCAGCACCAATGGGGGGGGCAGGGGGAATGAGCAGTTCTTC
TRBV24-1	TRBJ1-5	-	TRBD1	CATPTGDCNQPQHF	TGTGCCACCCCGACAGGGGATTGCAATCAGCCCCAGCATTTT
TRBV5-5	TRBJ2-7	-	-	CASGNYEQYF	TGTGCCAGCGGAAACTACGAGCAGTACTTC
TRBV20-1	TRBJ2-7	-	TRBD1	CSARLTGDLGEQYF	TGCAGTGCTAGGCTGACAGGGGATCTTGGCGAGCAGTACTTC
TRBV20-1	TRBJ1-3	-	TRBD1	CSARSRTGTGNTIYF	TGCAGTGCTAGAAGTCGGACAGGGACTGGAAACACCATATATTTT
TRBV7-9	TRBJ2-5	-	TRBD1	CASSLSGRGIETQYF	TGTGCCAGCAGCTTGTCTGGCAGGGGGATCGAGACCCAGTACTTC